The T cell receptor delta chain described here comes from a study of gamma-delta chains in newborns, infants, children. Study-level information: Microbial exposure reportedly drives polyclonal innate γδ T cell expansion after birth.

TCRdb repeated clone calling on the reads with CATT. The data hold 8,000 or so delta-chain clones, with around 3.4% observed a single time. The V and J ends lost 2 bases and 1 base, in that order; junction bases with no gene match: 2. The CDR3 spans 17 residues. The germline CDR1 and CDR2 sequences are GEAIGNYY and EKD. This clone is large by share. At the DNA level, this CDR3 is encoded by other sequences in the same sample as well. J is TRDJ3 and V is TRDV2; 9 nucleotides align to TRDD3. The specimen was blood. This clonotype was obtained from a child who was a newborn, infant or young child, either healthy, febrile or measles-vaccinated (not recorded which). This chain's CDR3 is CACDNTGGSWDTRQMFF. CDR3 nucleotides: TGTGCCTGTGACAATACTGGGGGATCCTGGGACACCCGACAGATGTTTTTC.